Listed below are T cell receptor beta chains from one sample, sequenced in a study of cytomegalovirus exposure and HLA in healthy donors. Sequencing was performed with immunoSEQ multiplex PCR; in TCRdb, only in-frame clones are kept and a portion is missing. The sample has some 120,000 clones, 65% to 90% seen once. The source material was PBMCs. All receptors derive from a woman between 40 and 50 years old in good health and CMV-seronegative. Both conserved end residues are trimmed from each CDR3. The D gene is left open where the match is weak. The listing skips clone size in some rows; elsewhere it reads once, few, many or a size class.

V gene,clone size,D gene,J gene,CDR3 protein
TRBV4-2,-,TRBD1,TRBJ1-2,ASSPTAGGYGYT
TRBV7-2,-,TRBD2,TRBJ2-3,ASSLAGPSGGAGGTQY
TRBV14,-,-,TRBJ1-1,ASSRSVPNTEAF
TRBV5-1,-,-,TRBJ1-5,ASSSHYQPQH
TRBV27,-,-,TRBJ1-6,ASSRRQSYNSPLH
TRBV5-4,few,-,TRBJ1-1,ASSLQSNTEAF
TRBV14,-,-,TRBJ1-1,ASSQGGGWNTEAF
TRBV10-1,-,TRBD1,TRBJ2-7,ASGGQGFSEQY
TRBV6-1,-,-,TRBJ2-1,ASSFELAQF
TRBV6-4,-,-,TRBJ2-3,ASSDSTGNLGTDTQY
TRBV6-5,-,-,TRBJ2-5,ASSYGGAETQY
TRBV2,-,TRBD1,TRBJ2-7,ASSLNRGPSYEQY
TRBV6-1,-,-,TRBJ1-1,ASSELTDWVGLDTEAF
TRBV5-1,-,TRBD2,TRBJ2-1,ASSPTSGRGFGRDEQF
TRBV14,-,-,TRBJ1-6,ASSQGGSGSPLH
TRBV7-7,-,-,TRBJ1-6,ASSVGLHSPLH
TRBV6-6,-,TRBD1,TRBJ1-1,ASSTQGAEAF
TRBV29-1,-,-,TRBJ2-7,SVEGGLGALREQY
TRBV2,few,-,TRBJ1-1,ASTLNSPNTEAF
TRBV30,few,-,TRBJ1-4,ACNSRGVDEKLF
TRBV4-1,medium-sized,TRBD1,TRBJ2-1,ASSQATGTGLYNEQF
TRBV4-2,once,TRBD1,TRBJ2-6,ASSHPGQGSGYGANVLT
TRBV11-3,-,TRBD1,TRBJ2-7,ASSPTGAYEQY
TRBV29-1,-,-,TRBJ1-2,SVGSRNGGIDGYT
TRBV6-1,-,-,TRBJ1-2,ASSTVLDSLHGYT
TRBV6-5,-,-,TRBJ1-1,ASISPQRGTEAF
TRBV6-5,-,TRBD1,TRBJ2-1,ATGTGVNEQF
TRBV4-1,few,TRBD1,TRBJ2-7,ASSQERQGFYEQY
TRBV10-1,-,TRBD2,TRBJ2-1,ASQGGLAGGARGNEQF
TRBV7-2,-,TRBD2,TRBJ2-2,ASSSQVTSRAGELF
TRBV6-5,-,-,TRBJ1-5,ASRTGIDQPQH
TRBV5-1,-,TRBD1,TRBJ1-5,ASSPGGYSNQPQH
TRBV4-1,-,TRBD2,TRBJ2-1,ASSQTSGSGSNEQF
TRBV6-5,-,-,TRBJ2-1,ASFSGSVNEQF
TRBV5-6,-,-,TRBJ1-3,ASGRDFVSGNTIY
TRBV7-9,-,-,TRBJ2-1,ASSSPGAASYNEQF
TRBV2,-,-,TRBJ2-7,ASAETDIAYEQY
TRBV19,-,TRBD1,TRBJ1-5,ATSWGWDRAQPQH
TRBV6-6,-,-,TRBJ1-2,ASSYYLAFYGYT
TRBV5-4,-,TRBD2,TRBJ2-2,ASSYIAGANTGELF
TRBV6-1,-,-,TRBJ2-7,ASSEARDREYEQY
TRBV4-1,-,-,TRBJ1-1,ASSHPLGSTEAF
TRBV7-6,-,TRBD1,TRBJ2-3,ASSYFSGTGGTDTQY
TRBV28,few,TRBD1,TRBJ1-1,ASSLRGPLNTEAF
TRBV25-1,-,-,TRBJ2-1,ASGGGGKMAYNEQF
TRBV19,-,-,TRBJ1-2,ASSMGHTNYGYT
TRBV7-9,-,TRBD1,TRBJ1-2,AGDSGYGYT
TRBV7-9,-,TRBD1,TRBJ1-2,ASSGYRGRGGYT
TRBV5-1,-,-,TRBJ1-1,ASNQAGEGGVAF
TRBV4-3,-,-,TRBJ1-6,ASSQDPSAGSYNSPLH
TRBV6-6,few,TRBD1,TRBJ1-1,ASSYETGDTEAF
TRBV29-1,-,-,TRBJ1-4,SVGTAGEKLF
TRBV5-1,-,TRBD2,-,ASSLVPSGSYEQY
TRBV7-6,-,TRBD1,TRBJ1-4,ASSLAVEWTGEGEKLF
TRBV7-9,-,-,TRBJ2-3,ASSYTSHLTDTQY
TRBV14,once,TRBD1,TRBJ2-3,ASSQGQGKTDTQY